The clone carrying this T cell receptor beta chain showed up just a few times. The antigen is undetermined. This table comes from immunoSEQ multiplex PCR, and its TCRdb copy is limited to in-frame clones, with some not included. The sample contains around 4,400 clones, more than 25% of which appear only once. This sample stems from a study of T cells in localized non-small cell lung cancer. Study results and limitations: Among the tissues sampled, uninvolved adjacent lung had the highest T cell clonality, above tumor. Adjacent lung tissue had a median about 60 of the top 100 clones found in the tumor.

The V and J ends lost 6 bases and 4 bases respectively, with 13 bases between them. CDR3 length: 13 amino acids. Germline assignment: CDR1 SQVTM and CDR2 ANQGSEA. Source: lung tumor tissue, taken before any cancer treatment. This TCR came from a male donor at least 60 years old with stage I lung adenocarcinoma. This chain uses TRBV29-1 with TRBJ1-3; D may be TRBD1 (5 bases). CDR3 nucleotides: TGCAGCGTGACTCGGCAGGGAGGAAACACCATATATTTT. It codes for CSVTRQGGNTIYF.